The clone carrying this T cell receptor beta chain has a handful of counts. This record belongs to a study of blood T cell repertoires in COVID-19. The overall study: Whether acute or convalescent, the COVID-19 samples came from the United States, Italy and Spain.

Generated by immunoSEQ multiplex PCR, the TCRdb table keeps only in-frame clones and is missing some. The sample holds more than 250,000 clones; about nine tenths are singletons and the top ten take 10%. Everyone who took part was 18 to 89 years old, and they came from about two dozen US areas. Among Cohort 3 donors, those recovered had two negative PCRs, clearance, or symptom resolution. V was trimmed by 2 bases and J by 6 bases, leaving 14 bases between them. The germline CDR1 and CDR2 sequences are SGDLS and YYNGEE. The CDR3 has 15 residues. This receptor was identified in a woman aged 18-29 years who had recovered from COVID-19. Sample: PBMCs or T cells enriched from blood (not recorded which). This chain uses TRBV9 with TRBJ2-2, with D unresolved. The CDR3 loop reads CASSVRPAIAGELFF. In DNA form, the CDR3 reads TGTGCCAGCAGCGTCAGGCCCGCAATCGCCGGGGAGCTGTTTTTT.